This T cell receptor (beta chain) was retrieved from a study of cytomegalovirus exposure and HLA in healthy donors. Study overall: Of all 360 or so donors who were genotyped, 81% belonged to the Caucasian-associated ancestry cluster. Notes on the study in general: HLA allele associations emerged for about 16,000 TCR beta sequences in a later analysis, at 0.05 false discovery rate.

Germline-derived CDR1 and CDR2 are MGHDK and SYGVNS. The CDR3 totals 14 residues. V lost 3 bases and J lost 3; bases outside the gene matches: 4. Turning to this clone: Its cognate antigen is unknown.

Although they were nominally healthy when sampled, donors likely had unrecorded immune exposures. Primers: 60 Vbeta forward and 13 Jbeta reverse. Some clones are missing from TCRdb's copy, which holds only in-frame ones; the method was immunoSEQ multiplex PCR. The top ten hold less than 6% of the sample, which has 65,000 to 95,000 clones, 78% seen once. This receptor was taken from a male donor in good health and CMV-seropositive. The chain links TRBV25-1 to TRBJ2-5; 7 positions agree with TRBD2. Sequencing was carried out using PBMCs. CDR3 loop: CASSDRGVKETQYF. CDR3 DNA: TGTGCCAGCAGTGATCGGGGGGTAAAAGAGACCCAGTACTTC.